This T cell receptor beta chain was retrieved from a study of CD8 T cell repertoires and HIV-1 epitope variants. TCRdb keeps only in-frame clones here, not all; method: immunoSEQ multiplex PCR. The sample contains under 100,000 clones, around 67% of which appear only once. Trimming stripped 3 bases from V and 2 bases from J, with 14 bases between. Germline CDR1 is MNHEY and CDR2 is SMNVEV (reference sequence). The CDR3 extends over 15 amino acids. This clonotype was obtained from a male donor with HIV. The J gene is TRBJ2-7, the V gene TRBV27; weak D call: TRBD2 (6 bases). Sequencing was done on a sample of uncultured baseline CD8+ T cells from peripheral blood mononuclear cells (PBMCs). The CDR3 DNA sequence: TGTGCCAGCAGTTTGCGGGATGGTTCGGCCTACGAGCAGTACTTC. Residues: CASSLRDGSAYEQYF.